One T cell receptor beta chain is described in this entry. The germline V and J ends were trimmed by 5 bases and 0 bases, with 16 bases remaining between them. Looked up from germline, CDR1 is MGHRA and CDR2 is YSYEKL. The CDR3 contains 16 residues. This sample stems from a study of shared clonotypes between healthy human individuals. On the study more broadly: Used for every donor were three CD4 naive, three CD4 memory, two CD8 naive and one CD8 memory plate.

Sequencing was at deep level. Sorted-subset replicate PCR reactions were performed with approximately 200 ng DNA, corresponding to tens of thousands of T cell genomes. Libraries were prepared by immunoSEQ multiplex PCR; TCRdb keeps only in-frame clonotypes and omits some of them. Among 740,000 or so clones listed, approximately 73% were seen once. Nashville, Tennessee was home to all donors, who were Caucasian adults. Source material: memory CD4+ T cells sorted from blood. Subset defined: CD45RA-negative fraction. The origin of this receptor is a woman aged 25 to 39 in good health. The chain combines TRBV4-1 with TRBJ2-5; D possibly matches TRBD1 or TRBD2 (5 bases each). CDR3 region: CASSWAVGTNQETQYF. In nucleotides, the CDR3 is TGCGCCAGCAGCTGGGCCGTGGGGACGAACCAAGAGACCCAGTACTTC.